The following is a TCR beta chain sequence with its context. The record originates from a study of control samples from healthy donors and cancer patients. The CDR3 sequence is 15 residues long. Germline V gene data show CDR1 as ENHRY and CDR2 as SYGVKD. Losses at the gene ends were 6 bases for V and 0 bases for J; bases not matched to a gene: 6. Profiled with immunoSEQ multiplex PCR; TCRdb holds only in-frame clones, not every one. The profile covers 110,000 to 150,000 clones, with less than 95% appearing a single time and less than 8.5% taken by the ten largest. The chain employs TRBV10-3 and TRBJ2-3, with TRBD1 identical over 7 bases. Sequenced material: blood. This clonotype was obtained from a young man in good health. The CDR3 is CAISPPGGSTDTQYF. In DNA, the CDR3 is TGTGCCATCAGCCCCCCAGGGGGAAGCACAGATACGCAGTATTTT.